This TCR beta chain was identified in a study of blood T cell repertoires in COVID-19. As for the study in general: COVID-19 samples, acute and convalescent, were from the United States, Italy and Spain.

Clones were read by immunoSEQ multiplex PCR, and TCRdb kept only the in-frame ones, dropping some. This sample has 150,000 or so clones; about 85% occur once, and the top ten carry about 4%. Participants in the exposed group had met a COVID-19 case in the 2 weeks before joining the study. Input material: PBMCs or T cells enriched from blood (not recorded which). This sequence was found in a middle-aged woman who had been exposed to COVID-19.

The CDR3 nucleotides are TGTGCCAGCAGTCCCAGGGGGCTTCTATACGAGCAGTACTTC. Amino acids: CASSPRGLLYEQYF. The rearrangement joins TRBV27 to TRBJ2-7, with 8 positions matching TRBD1. CDR1 and CDR2 from the germline V gene are MNHEY and SMNVEV (reference sequence). This CDR3 is built from 14 residues. V dropped 5 bases and J dropped 4; count of bases not matched to a gene: 7.